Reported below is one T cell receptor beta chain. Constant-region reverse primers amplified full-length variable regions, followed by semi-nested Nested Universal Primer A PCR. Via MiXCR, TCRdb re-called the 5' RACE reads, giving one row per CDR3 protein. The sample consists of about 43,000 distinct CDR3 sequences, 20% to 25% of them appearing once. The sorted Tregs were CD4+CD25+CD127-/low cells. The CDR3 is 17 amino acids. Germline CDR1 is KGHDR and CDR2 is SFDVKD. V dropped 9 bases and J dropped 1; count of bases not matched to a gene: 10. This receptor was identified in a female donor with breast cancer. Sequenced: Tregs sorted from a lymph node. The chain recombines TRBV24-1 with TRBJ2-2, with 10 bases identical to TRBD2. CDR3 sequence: CATRSGTSEQNTGELFF. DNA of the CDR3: TGTGCCACCCGATCCGGGACTAGCGAACAGAACACCGGGGAGCTGTTTTTT.